A selection of T cell receptor beta chains follows, all from one sample in a study of blood T cell repertoires in COVID-19. The table came from immunoSEQ multiplex PCR; TCRdb's copy has only in-frame clones and leaves some out. The sample has about 360,000 clones; approximately 77% are singletons. Sequenced material: peripheral blood. The receptors derive from a human donor with acute or convalescent COVID-19. The donor label of this sample is uncertain. CDR3s include the opening cysteine and the closing phenylalanine or tryptophan. The order of the fields is J gene, clone size, D gene, V gene, CDR3 protein, CDR3 DNA. The D gene is left open where the match is weak. Some rows have no size entry. The others give once, few or many, or a class for an expanded clone.

TRBJ2-7,.,.,TRBV20-1,CGWGQGTSRYF,.
TRBJ1-2,.,.,TRBV6-5,CASADRRNYGYTF,TGTGCCAGCGCCGACCGGAGGAACTATGGCTACACCTTC
TRBJ1-4,.,.,TRBV6-1,CASSEAGGQPYGKLFF,TGTGCCAGCAGTGAAGCAGGTGGGCAGCCTTACGGAAAACTGTTTTTT
TRBJ1-2,.,.,TRBV18,CASSPEDSYGYTF,TGTGCCAGCTCACCGGAGGACAGCTATGGCTACACCTTC
TRBJ2-2,.,.,TRBV18,CASSRRGSTPTGELFF,TGTGCCAGCTCTCGCCGGGGGAGTACCCCCACCGGGGAGCTGTTTTTT
TRBJ2-2,.,TRBD2,TRBV3-1/TRBV3-2,CASNRGGDTGELFF,TGTGCCAGCAACCGGGGAGGGGACACCGGGGAGCTGTTTTTT
TRBJ1-1,once,TRBD1,TRBV5-1,CASSYQTGLKAFF,TGCGCCAGCAGCTACCAGACAGGGTTAAAAGCTTTCTTT
TRBJ1-5,.,.,TRBV2,CASSETGSRSNQPQHF,TGTGCCAGCAGTGAAACAGGGAGTAGGAGCAATCAGCCCCAGCATTTT
TRBJ1-1,.,.,TRBV27,CASSTRPGKGTEAFF,TGTGCCAGCAGTACGCGACCGGGGAAGGGCACTGAAGCTTTCTTT
TRBJ1-3,.,TRBD1,TRBV6-6,CASSYLQGPGNTIYF,TGTGCCAGCAGTTACTTACAGGGGCCCGGAAACACCATATATTTT
TRBJ2-7,.,TRBD1,TRBV3-1/TRBV3-2,CASSLWTGLGEQYF,TGTGCCAGCAGCCTTTGGACAGGGCTTGGCGAGCAGTACTTC
TRBJ2-1,.,TRBD2,TRBV10-2,CASTIAGGTYNEQFF,TGCGCCAGCACTATAGCGGGGGGGACCTACAATGAGCAGTTCTTC
TRBJ2-2,.,.,TRBV28,CASRGRVSTGELFF,TGTGCCAGCAGGGGCAGGGTTTCTACCGGGGAGCTGTTTTTT
TRBJ1-6,once,TRBD1,TRBV18,CASSPGQGNSPLHF,TGTGCCAGCTCACCGGGACAGGGGAATTCACCCCTCCACTTT
TRBJ1-2,.,TRBD1,TRBV7-9,CASSLSAGTGRYTF,TGTGCCAGCAGCTTGTCGGCCGGGACAGGGCGGTACACCTTC
TRBJ2-2,.,.,TRBV7-6,CASSPAGGGELFF,TGTGCCAGCAGCCCCGCTGGAGGCGGGGAGCTGTTTTTT